The clone carrying this T cell receptor (beta chain) was seen a few times. Distinct nucleotide sequences in the sample also encode this CDR3. The sample is drawn from a study of blood T cell repertoires in COVID-19. Assay used: immunoSEQ multiplex PCR; TCRdb lists only in-frame clones, some missing. This sample has fewer than 150,000 clones, with 80% to 85% found just once. Per the germline V gene, CDR1 is SEHNR and CDR2 is FQNEAQ (reference sequence). The CDR3 has 12 residues. V was shortened by 5 bases and J by 4 bases, with 9 bases between the two germline ends. The V gene is TRBV7-9, the J gene TRBJ2-7; the D gene is possibly TRBD1 (6 bases). Sequenced material: PBMCs or T cells enriched from blood (not recorded which). The source of this sequence is a man between 25 and 39 years old who had recovered from COVID-19. CDR3 nucleotides: TGTGCCAGCAGCCGGACAGTGTACGAGCAGTACTTC. Translated, it gives CASSRTVYEQYF.